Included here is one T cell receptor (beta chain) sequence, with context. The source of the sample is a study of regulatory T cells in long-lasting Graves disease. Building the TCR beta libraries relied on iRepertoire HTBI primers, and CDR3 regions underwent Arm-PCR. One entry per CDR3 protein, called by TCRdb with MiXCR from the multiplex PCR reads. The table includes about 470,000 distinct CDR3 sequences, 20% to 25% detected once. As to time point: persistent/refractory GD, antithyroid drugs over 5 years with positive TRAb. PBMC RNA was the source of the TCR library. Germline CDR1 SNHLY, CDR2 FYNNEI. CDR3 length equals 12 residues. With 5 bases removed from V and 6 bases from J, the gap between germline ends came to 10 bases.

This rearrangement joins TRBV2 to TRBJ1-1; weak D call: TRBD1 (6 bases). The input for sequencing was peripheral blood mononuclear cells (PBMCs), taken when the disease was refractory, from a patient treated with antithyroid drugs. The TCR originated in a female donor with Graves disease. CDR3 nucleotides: TGTGCCAGCAGTCAAACAGGGTCTGAAGCTTTCTTT. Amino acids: CASSQTGSEAFF.